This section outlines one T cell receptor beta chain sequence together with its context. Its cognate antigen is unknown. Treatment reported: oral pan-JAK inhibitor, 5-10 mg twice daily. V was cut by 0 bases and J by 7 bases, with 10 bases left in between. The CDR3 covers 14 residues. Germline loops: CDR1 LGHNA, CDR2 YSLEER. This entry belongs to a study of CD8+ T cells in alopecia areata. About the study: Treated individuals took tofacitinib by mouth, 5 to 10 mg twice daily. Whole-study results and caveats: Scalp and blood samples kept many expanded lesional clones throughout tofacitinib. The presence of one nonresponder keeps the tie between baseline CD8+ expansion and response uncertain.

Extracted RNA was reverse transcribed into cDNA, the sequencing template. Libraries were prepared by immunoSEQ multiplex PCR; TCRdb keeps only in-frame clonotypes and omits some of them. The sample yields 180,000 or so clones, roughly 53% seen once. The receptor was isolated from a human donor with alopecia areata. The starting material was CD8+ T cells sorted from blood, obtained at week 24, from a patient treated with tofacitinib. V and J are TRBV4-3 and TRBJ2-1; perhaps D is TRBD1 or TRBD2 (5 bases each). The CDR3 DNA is TGCGCCAGCAGCCAAGATCGGGACGGAAATGAGCAGTTCTTC. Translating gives CASSQDRDGNEQFF.